A selection of T cell receptor beta chains follows, all from one sample in a study of Graves' ophthalmopathy and Graves' hyperthyroidism. TCRdb itself ran the multiplex PCR reads through MiXCR, one entry per CDR3 protein. The repertoire holds over a million distinct CDR3 sequences, with about 36% as singletons. The sample taken for sequencing was peripheral blood or thyroid tissue (not recorded which). The receptors come from an adult man with Graves' hyperthyroidism. CDR3s include the opening cysteine and the closing phenylalanine or tryptophan. D genes are given only for firm matches. The size of a clone is reported for some rows only, either as once, few or many, or as a class for expanded clones.

J gene | D gene | V gene | CDR3 length | clone size | CDR3 protein | CDR3 DNA
TRBJ2-7 | . | TRBV7-9 | 14 | . | CASSRGSFSYEQYF | TGTGCCAGCAGCCGAGGTTCGTTTTCCTACGAGCAGTACTTC
TRBJ2-5 | TRBD1 | TRBV20-1 | 12 | . | CSAQQGPGPQYF | TGCAGTGCTCAACAGGGGCCCGGGCCCCAGTACTTC
TRBJ2-6 | TRBD1 | TRBV19 | 18 | . | CASSIQAGGISGANVLTF | TGTGCCAGTAGTATACAAGCAGGGGGCATATCTGGGGCCAACGTCCTGACTTTC
TRBJ2-5 | TRBD1 | TRBV7-2 | 13 | few | CASSHGTGFNWYF | TGTGCCAGCAGCCACGGGACAGGGTTTAATTGGTACTTC
TRBJ2-5 | . | TRBV7-9 | 15 | . | CASSLNLGSQETQYF | TGTGCCAGCAGCTTAAATTTAGGGTCCCAAGAGACCCAGTACTTC
TRBJ2-7 | . | TRBV20-1 | 15 | many | CSARVGSGISREQYF | TGCAGTGCTAGAGTGGGGTCCGGGATTTCACGCGAGCAGTACTTC
TRBJ1-5 | . | TRBV19 | 14 | . | CATPGREDNQPQHF | TGTGCCACCCCGGGTAGGGAGGACAATCAGCCCCAGCATTTT
TRBJ1-6 | . | TRBV14 | 18 | . | CASSQDYETGVYNSPLHF | TGTGCCAGCAGCCAAGATTACGAAACAGGCGTATATAATTCACCCCTCCACTTT
TRBJ2-5 | TRBD1 | TRBV28 | 16 | . | CASSLDTGAPRKTQYF | TGTGCCAGCAGTTTGGATACAGGGGCTCCCCGAAAGACCCAGTACTTC
TRBJ2-7 | . | TRBV19 | 14 | many | CASSLSQGYYEQYF | TGTGCCAGTAGTCTTTCTCAGGGTTACTACGAGCAGTACTTC
TRBJ1-1 | . | TRBV7-9 | 16 | many | CASSFFHGSMNTEAFF | TGTGCCAGCAGCTTCTTCCATGGCAGCATGAACACTGAAGCTTTCTTT
TRBJ1-2 | . | TRBV20-1 | 15 | . | CSARAGGTFIYGYTF | TGCAGTGCTAGAGCGGGCGGAACCTTCATCTATGGCTACACCTTC
TRBJ2-5 | TRBD1 | TRBV13 | 14 | many | CASSADRAEETQYF | TGTGCCAGCAGCGCTGACAGGGCCGAAGAGACCCAGTACTTC
TRBJ1-3 | TRBD1 | TRBV7-3 | 15 | many | CASSATGSSGNTIYF | TGTGCCAGCAGCGCGACAGGGAGCTCTGGAAACACCATATATTTT
TRBJ1-5 | TRBD1 | TRBV5-6 | 16 | few | CASSTRQGASNQPQHF | TGTGCCAGCAGCACAAGACAGGGGGCGAGCAATCAGCCCCAGCATTTT
TRBJ1-6 | . | TRBV27 | 15 | . | CASSLLRTGNSPLHF | TGTGCCAGCAGTTTATTGCGCACAGGGAATTCACCCCTCCACTTT
TRBJ1-2 | TRBD1 | TRBV20-1 | 12 | many | CSALQGVYGYTF | TGCAGTGCGCTTCAGGGGGTCTATGGCTACACCTTC
TRBJ1-2 | . | TRBV5-1 | 13 | . | CASSLDQSYGYTF | TGCGCCAGCAGCTTGGACCAAAGCTATGGCTACACCTTC
TRBJ2-7 | . | TRBV6-5 | 17 | many | CASSHTPNRGGPREQYF | TGTGCCAGCAGTCACACGCCCAACAGGGGGGGGCCACGCGAGCAGTACTTC
TRBJ1-2 | . | TRBV12-3/TRBV12-4 | 14 | . | CASSSVWETRGYTF | TGTGCCAGCAGTTCCGTGTGGGAGACGCGCGGCTACACCTTC
TRBJ1-2 | . | TRBV10-2 | 14 | few | CASSEASAIYGYTF | TGCGCCAGCAGTGAGGCCTCAGCAATCTATGGCTACACCTTC
TRBJ2-5 | . | TRBV10-2 | 13 | . | CASSESVTSAQYF | TGCGCCAGCAGTGAGTCGGTCACCTCGGCCCAGTACTTC